This TCR beta chain was found in a study of early T cells in non-severe SARS-CoV-2 infection. This clonotype has a count of ten or more. TCRdb independently ran MiXCR on the 5' RACE reads; one entry per CDR3 protein. This table has 66,000 or so distinct CDR3 sequences, roughly 13% appearing once. This CDR3 spans 16 amino acids. Germline values: CDR1 SGHVS, CDR2 FQNEAQ. Losses at the gene ends were 3 bases for V and 5 bases for J; bases not matched to a gene: 9. This chain connects TRBV7-8 to TRBJ2-5, with 10 bases matching TRBD1. Sequenced sample: whole blood. This TCR derives from an adult who was a healthcare worker with PCR-confirmed SARS-CoV-2 infection or an uninfected control (not recorded which). The CDR3, as DNA: TGTGCCAGCAGCTTCGCGCGGACAGGGGGATCGGAGACCCAGTACTTC. It encodes CASSFARTGGSETQYF.